The 10 T cell receptor beta chains presented below share a single source sample, sequenced in a study of CD8+CD57+ T cells in acquired aplastic anemia. Genomic DNA, serving as template, underwent TCR beta VDJ and CDR3 profiling. Using its own MiXCR run on the reads, TCRdb lists one record per CDR3 protein. Seen here are over 150,000 distinct CDR3 sequences, roughly 54% observed once, and the top ten hold approximately 12%. Patients selected for sequencing had displayed CD8+CD57+ cell expansion by flow cytometry. Sequenced: sorted CD4+, CD8+, or CD8+CD57+ T cells (not recorded which) from PBMCs. The receptor set was obtained from a human donor with aplastic anemia.

The genes are TRBV7-6 and TRBJ2-3; either TRBD1 or TRBD2 may fit D (5 bases each). The germline gives CDR1 SGHVS, CDR2 FNYEAQ. With 5 bases removed from V and 6 bases from J, the gap between germline ends came to 15 bases. The CDR3 has 14 amino acids. CDR3 in DNA: TGTGCCAGCAGCCTGTCGGGGCAGCCGGATACGCAGTATTTT. Its protein product is CASSLSGQPDTQYF.

This clonotype was seen ten or more times. The chain is built from TRBV20-1 and TRBJ2-5; TRBD2 matches 8 bases. The CDR3 has 13 residues. Germline V gives CDR1 DFQATT, CDR2 SNEGSKA (reference sequence). Germline trimming cut 6 bases from V and 3 bases from J; bases unmatched to any gene: 6. CDR3 amino acids: CSARPGLEETQYF. In DNA, the CDR3 is TGCAGTGCCCGCCCGGGACTAGAAGAGACCCAGTACTTC.

Many counts were recorded for this clonotype. The rearrangement uses TRBV14 and TRBJ2-5; maybe TRBD2 (6 bases). The CDR3 runs to 15 residues. Germline CDR1 reads SGHDN; CDR2 reads FVKESK. The V gene lost 4 bases and the J gene lost 5 bases, with 17 bases spanning the gap. The CDR3 bases are TGTGCCAGCAGCCCGGGACTGCTAGTGGTCGAGACCCAGTACTTC. Translated: CASSPGLLVVETQYF.

The chain links TRBV20-1 to TRBJ1-6; D gene unclear. Germline V CDR1 and CDR2: DFQATT, SNEGSKA (reference sequence). Deletions cut 3 bases from V and 14 bases from J, with 8 bases between. The CDR3 totals 10 residues. The CDR3 sequence: CSARETTLHF. CDR3 bases: TGCAGTGCTAGGGAGACCACCCTCCACTTT.

On this clonotype: Being one base from a much bigger clone, this may be a read error. The V gene is TRBV11-1, the J gene TRBJ2-1, with D possibly matching TRBD1 (6 bases). CDR1 and CDR2 from the germline V gene are SGHAT and FQDESV (reference sequence). The CDR3 has 15 amino acids. CDR3 nucleotide sequence: TGTGCCACCAGCGAAACAGGGATCTCCTACAATGAGCAGTTCTTC. This encodes CATSETGISYNEQFF.

The V call is TRBV20-1, the J call TRBJ2-3; D perhaps matches TRBD2 (6 bases). V dropped 2 bases and J dropped 8 bases, with 20 bases sitting between them. Germline loops: CDR1 DFQATT, CDR2 SNEGSKA (reference sequence). The CDR3 covers 15 residues. CDR3 coding DNA: TGCAGTGCTAGATATCGGGACTCAAACAACCGTACGCAGTATTTT. Translation gives CSARYRDSNNRTQYF.

In regard to this clonotype: Given a much more abundant clone one base away, this may be a read error. The chain has TRBV3-1 and TRBJ2-7, with D unclear. The germline V gene has CDR1 LGHDT and CDR2 YNNKEL (reference sequence). The V and J ends lost 4 bases and 3 bases respectively, with 10 bases between them. This CDR3 region has 13 residues. The CDR3: CASSPGLLYEQYF. The CDR3 bases are TGTGCCAGCAGCCCGGGCCTCCTCTACGAGCAGTACTTC.

The count of this clonotype is one. The J gene is TRBJ1-5, the V gene TRBV10-3; the D gene is possibly TRBD1 (6 bases). Looked up from germline, CDR1 is ENHRY and CDR2 is SYGVKD. This CDR3 contains 16 residues. V dropped 10 bases and J dropped 4 bases, with 23 bases sitting between them. The CDR3 DNA is TGTGCCACCGCGGGACAAACTTTTAGGGTAAATCAGCCCCAGCATTTT. Its protein is CATAGQTFRVNQPQHF.

The chain joins TRBV9 to TRBJ2-5, with D possibly being TRBD1 or TRBD2 (5 bases each). V was cut by 3 bases and J by 5 bases, with 8 bases left in between. The CDR3 totals 12 residues. Germline values: CDR1 SGDLS, CDR2 YYNGEE. The CDR3 here is CASSAREETQYF. As DNA, the CDR3 is TGTGCCAGCAGCGCCAGGGAGGAGACCCAGTACTTC.

The V call is TRBV20-1, the J call TRBJ1-5, with D perhaps TRBD1 (5 bases). The CDR3 runs to 16 residues. Germline V lookup: CDR1 DFQATT, CDR2 SNEGSKA (reference sequence). The V end was cut by 5 bases, the J end by 7 bases, with 24 bases between. CDR3 in DNA: TGCAGTGCTGGGGGGGACCTGCCGACACATCAGCAGCCCCAGCATTTT. It translates to CSAGGDLPTHQQPQHF.